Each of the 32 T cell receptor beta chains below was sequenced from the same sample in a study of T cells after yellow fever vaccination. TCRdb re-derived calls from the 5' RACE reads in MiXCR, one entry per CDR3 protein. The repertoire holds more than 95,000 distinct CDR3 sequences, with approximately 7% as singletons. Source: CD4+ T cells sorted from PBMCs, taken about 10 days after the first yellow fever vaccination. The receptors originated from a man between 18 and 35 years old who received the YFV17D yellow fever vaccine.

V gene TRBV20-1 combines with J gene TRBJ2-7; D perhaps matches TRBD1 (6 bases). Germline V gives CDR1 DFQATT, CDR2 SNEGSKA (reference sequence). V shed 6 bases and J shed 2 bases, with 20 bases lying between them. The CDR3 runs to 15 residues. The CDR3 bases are TGCAGTGCCAATCCCGGGGACACAGCCACCTACGAGCAGTACTTC. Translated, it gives CSANPGDTATYEQYF.

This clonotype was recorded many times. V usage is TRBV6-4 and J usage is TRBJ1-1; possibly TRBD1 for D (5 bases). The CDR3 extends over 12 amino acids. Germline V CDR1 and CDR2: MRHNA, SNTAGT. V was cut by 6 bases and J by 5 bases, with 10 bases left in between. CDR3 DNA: TGTGCCAGCAGCGGGGAGGGGACTGAAGCTTTCTTT. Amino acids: CASSGEGTEAFF.

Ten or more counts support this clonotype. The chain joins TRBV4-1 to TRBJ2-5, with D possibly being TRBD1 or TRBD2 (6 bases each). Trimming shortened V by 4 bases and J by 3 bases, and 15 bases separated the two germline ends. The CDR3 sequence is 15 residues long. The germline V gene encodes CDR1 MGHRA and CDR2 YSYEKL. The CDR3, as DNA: TGCGCCAGCAGCCTCCAGGGGACTTACAAAGAGACCCAGTACTTC. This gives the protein CASSLQGTYKETQYF.

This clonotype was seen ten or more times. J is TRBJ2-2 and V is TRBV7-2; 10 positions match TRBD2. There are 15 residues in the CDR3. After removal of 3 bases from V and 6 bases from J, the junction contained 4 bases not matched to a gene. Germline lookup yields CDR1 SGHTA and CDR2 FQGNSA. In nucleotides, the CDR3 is TGTGCCAGCAGCTTGAGCGGGGGGGCCCCCGGGGAGCTGTTTTTT. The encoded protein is CASSLSGGAPGELFF.

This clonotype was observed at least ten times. DNA of the CDR3: TGCGCCAGCAGCTCCGGCGGGCGGGGTTCCCAAGAGACCCAGTACTTC. Translation: CASSSGGRGSQETQYF. The genes are TRBV5-1 and TRBJ2-5; perhaps TRBD2 as D (6 bases). The CDR3 consists of 16 residues. The V gene lost 3 bases and the J gene lost 1 base, with 16 bases spanning the gap. Germline V gene data show CDR1 as SGHRS and CDR2 as YFSETQ. Drawing the rest from reference TRBV5-1 and TRBJ2-5, the complete variable domain is KAGVTQTPRYLIKTRGQQVTLSCSPISGHRSVSWYQQTPGQGLQFLFEYFSETQRNKGNFPGRFSGRQFSNSRSEMNVSTLELGDSALYLCASSSGGRGSQETQYFGPGTRLLVL.

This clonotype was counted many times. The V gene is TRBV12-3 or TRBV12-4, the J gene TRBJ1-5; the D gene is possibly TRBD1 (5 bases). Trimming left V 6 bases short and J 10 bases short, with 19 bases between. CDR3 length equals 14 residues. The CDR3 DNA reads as TGTGCCAGCAGCCCGAGGGCAGGGCCATCTCCCCAGCATTTT. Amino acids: CASSPRAGPSPQHF.

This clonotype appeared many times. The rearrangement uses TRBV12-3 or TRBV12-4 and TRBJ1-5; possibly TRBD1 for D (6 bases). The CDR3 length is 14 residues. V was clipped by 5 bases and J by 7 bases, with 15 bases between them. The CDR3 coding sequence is TGTGCCAGCAGTCCTCAACAGGGTCAGCAGCCCCAGCATTTT. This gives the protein CASSPQQGQQPQHF.

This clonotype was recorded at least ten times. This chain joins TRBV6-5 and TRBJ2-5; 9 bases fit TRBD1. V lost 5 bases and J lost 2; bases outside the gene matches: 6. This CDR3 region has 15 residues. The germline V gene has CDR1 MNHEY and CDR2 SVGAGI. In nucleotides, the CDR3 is TGTGCCAGCAGTCCTATCGGACAGGGGCAAGAGACCCAGTACTTC. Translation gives CASSPIGQGQETQYF.

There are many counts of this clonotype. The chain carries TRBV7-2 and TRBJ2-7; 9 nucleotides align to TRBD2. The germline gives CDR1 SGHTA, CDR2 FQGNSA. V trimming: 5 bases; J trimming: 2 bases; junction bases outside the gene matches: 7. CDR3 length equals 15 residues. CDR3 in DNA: TGTGCCAGCAGCCTAATAGGCGGGGGGGCCTACGAGCAGTACGTC. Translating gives CASSLIGGGAYEQYV.

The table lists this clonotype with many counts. This chain's CDR3 is CASSLYPGGFNSPLHF. The CDR3 nucleotides read TGTGCCAGCAGTTTGTACCCGGGGGGATTTAATTCACCCCTCCACTTT. The chain recombines TRBV12-3 or TRBV12-4 with TRBJ1-6, with D maybe TRBD1 (5 bases). The CDR3 loop spans 16 amino acids. With 3 bases removed from V and 6 bases from J, the gap between germline ends came to 15 bases.

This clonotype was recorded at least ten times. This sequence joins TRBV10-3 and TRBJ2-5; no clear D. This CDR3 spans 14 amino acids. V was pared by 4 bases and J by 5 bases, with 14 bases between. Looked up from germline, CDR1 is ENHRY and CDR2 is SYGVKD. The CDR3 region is CAISGTETEETQYF. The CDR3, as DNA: TGTGCCATCAGTGGAACAGAAACGGAGGAGACCCAGTACTTC.

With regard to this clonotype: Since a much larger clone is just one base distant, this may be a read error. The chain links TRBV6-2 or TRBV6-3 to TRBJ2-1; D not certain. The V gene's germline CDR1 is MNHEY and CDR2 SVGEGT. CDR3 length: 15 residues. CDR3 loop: CASTTPRVRANEKFF. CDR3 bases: TGTGCCAGCACCACCCCTAGGGTAAGGGCCAATGAGAAGTTCTTC.

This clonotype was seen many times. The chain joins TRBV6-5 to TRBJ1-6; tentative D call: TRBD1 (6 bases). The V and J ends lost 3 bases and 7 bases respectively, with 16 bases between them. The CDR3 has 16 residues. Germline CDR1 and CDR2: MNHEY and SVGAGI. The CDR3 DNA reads TGTGCCAGCAGTTATGTGGGGGGCGGCCCGAATTCACCCCTCCACTTT. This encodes CASSYVGGGPNSPLHF.

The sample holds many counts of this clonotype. CDR3 nucleotides: TGCAGCGTTGAAGTGGCGGATACGCAGTATTTT. Translating gives CSVEVADTQYF. V and J are TRBV29-1 and TRBJ2-3; D unresolved. This CDR3 is built from 11 residues. In germline, CDR1 is SQVTM, CDR2 ANQGSEA. Trimming cost V 1 base and J 6 bases, with 5 bases left between them.

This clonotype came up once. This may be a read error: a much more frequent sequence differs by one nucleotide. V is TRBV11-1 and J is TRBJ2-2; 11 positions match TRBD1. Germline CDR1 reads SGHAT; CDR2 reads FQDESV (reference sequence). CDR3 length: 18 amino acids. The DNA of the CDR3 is TGTGCCAGCAGTCGTCCCGGGACAGGGGGTGGAAACACCGGGGAGCTGTCTTTT. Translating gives CASSRPGTGGGNTGELSF.

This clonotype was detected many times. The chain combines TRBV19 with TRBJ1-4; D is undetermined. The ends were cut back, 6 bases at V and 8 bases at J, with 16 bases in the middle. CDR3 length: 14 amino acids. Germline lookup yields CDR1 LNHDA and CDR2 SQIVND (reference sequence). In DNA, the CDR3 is TGTGCCAGTAGACCTCCGCAGGTCCCCGAAAAACTGTTTTTT. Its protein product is CASRPPQVPEKLFF.

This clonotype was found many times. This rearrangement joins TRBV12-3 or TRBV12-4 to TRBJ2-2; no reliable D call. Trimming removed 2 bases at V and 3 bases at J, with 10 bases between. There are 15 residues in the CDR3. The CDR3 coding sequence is TGTGCCAGCAGTTTAAGGTCCGGGTACACCGGGGAGCTGTTTTTT. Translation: CASSLRSGYTGELFF.

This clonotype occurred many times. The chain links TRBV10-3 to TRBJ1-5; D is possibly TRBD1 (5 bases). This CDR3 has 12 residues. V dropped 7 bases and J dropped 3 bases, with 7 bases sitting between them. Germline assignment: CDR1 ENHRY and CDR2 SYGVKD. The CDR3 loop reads CAIKQDNQPQHF. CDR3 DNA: TGTGCCATCAAACAGGACAATCAGCCCCAGCATTTT.

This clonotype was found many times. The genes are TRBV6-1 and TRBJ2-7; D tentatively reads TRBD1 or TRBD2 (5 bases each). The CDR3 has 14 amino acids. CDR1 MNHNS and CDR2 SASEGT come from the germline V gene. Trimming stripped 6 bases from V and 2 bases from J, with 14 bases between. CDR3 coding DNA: TGTGCCAGCAGGTCCGGGACGGCAACCTACGAGCAGTACTTC. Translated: CASRSGTATYEQYF.

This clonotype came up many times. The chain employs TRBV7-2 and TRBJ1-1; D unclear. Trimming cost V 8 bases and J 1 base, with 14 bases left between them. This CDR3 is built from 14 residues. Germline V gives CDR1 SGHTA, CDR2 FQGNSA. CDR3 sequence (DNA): TGTGCCAGCCTACGTCGGGCAGCGAACACTGAAGCTTTCTTT. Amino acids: CASLRRAANTEAFF.

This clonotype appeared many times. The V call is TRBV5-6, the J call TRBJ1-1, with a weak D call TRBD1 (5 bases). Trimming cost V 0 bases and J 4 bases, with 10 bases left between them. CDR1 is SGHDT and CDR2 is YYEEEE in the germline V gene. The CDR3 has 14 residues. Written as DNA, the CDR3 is TGTGCCAGCAGCTTGGCCTTAGGGGTCACTGAAGCTTTCTTT. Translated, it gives CASSLALGVTEAFF.

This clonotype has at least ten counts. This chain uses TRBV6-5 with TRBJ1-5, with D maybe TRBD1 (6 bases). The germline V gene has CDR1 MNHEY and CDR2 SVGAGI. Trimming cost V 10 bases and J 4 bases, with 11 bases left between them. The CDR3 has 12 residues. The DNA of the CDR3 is TGTGCCACCGGACAGACTAATCAGCCCCAGCATTTT. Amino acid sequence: CATGQTNQPQHF.

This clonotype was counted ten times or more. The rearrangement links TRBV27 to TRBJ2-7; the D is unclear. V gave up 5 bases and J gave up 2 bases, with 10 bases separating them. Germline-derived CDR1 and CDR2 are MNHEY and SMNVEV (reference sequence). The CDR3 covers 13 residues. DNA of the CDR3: TGTGCCAGCAGTAGTCAGCCCACCTACGAGCAGTACTTC. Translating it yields CASSSQPTYEQYF.

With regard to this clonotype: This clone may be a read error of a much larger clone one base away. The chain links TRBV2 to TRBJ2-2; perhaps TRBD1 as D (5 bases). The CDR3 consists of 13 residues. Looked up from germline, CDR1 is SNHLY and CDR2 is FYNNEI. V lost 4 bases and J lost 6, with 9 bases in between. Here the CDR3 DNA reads TGTGCCAGCAGTGCTTTGACAGCCGGGGAGCTGTTTTTT. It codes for CASSALTAGELFF. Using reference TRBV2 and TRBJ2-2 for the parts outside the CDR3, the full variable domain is EPEVTQTPSHQVTQMGQEVILRCVPISNHLYFYWYRQILGQKVEFLVSFYNNEISEKSEIFDDQFSVERPDGSNFTLKIRSTKLEDSAMYFCASSALTAGELFFGEGSRLTVL.

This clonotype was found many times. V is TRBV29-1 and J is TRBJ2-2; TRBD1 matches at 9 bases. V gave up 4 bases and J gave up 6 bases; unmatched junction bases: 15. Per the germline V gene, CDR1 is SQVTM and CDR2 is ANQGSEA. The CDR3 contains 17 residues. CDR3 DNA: TGCAGCGTTGCCGGGACAGGGATTGGAGGGGAGCCCGGGGAGCTGTTTTTT. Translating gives CSVAGTGIGGEPGELFF.

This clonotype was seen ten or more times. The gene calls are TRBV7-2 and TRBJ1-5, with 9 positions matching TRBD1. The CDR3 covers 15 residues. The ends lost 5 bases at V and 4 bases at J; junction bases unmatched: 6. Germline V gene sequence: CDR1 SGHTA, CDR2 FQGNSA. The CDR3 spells CASSVMGQGNQPQHF. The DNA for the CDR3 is TGTGCCAGCAGCGTAATGGGACAGGGAAATCAGCCCCAGCATTTT.

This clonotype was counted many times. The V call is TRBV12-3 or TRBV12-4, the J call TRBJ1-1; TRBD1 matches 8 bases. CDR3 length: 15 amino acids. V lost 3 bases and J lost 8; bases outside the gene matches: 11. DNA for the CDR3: TGTGCCAGCAGTTTGGCCCTAGGGACAGGAAGAGAAGCTTTCTTT. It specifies CASSLALGTGREAFF.

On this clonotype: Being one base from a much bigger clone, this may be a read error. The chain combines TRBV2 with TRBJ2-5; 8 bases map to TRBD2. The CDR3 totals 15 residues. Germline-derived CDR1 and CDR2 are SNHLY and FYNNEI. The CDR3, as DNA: TGTACCAGCAGTGAACCGGGGGGGCTAAGGGAGACCCAGTACTTC. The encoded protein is CTSSEPGGLRETQYF.

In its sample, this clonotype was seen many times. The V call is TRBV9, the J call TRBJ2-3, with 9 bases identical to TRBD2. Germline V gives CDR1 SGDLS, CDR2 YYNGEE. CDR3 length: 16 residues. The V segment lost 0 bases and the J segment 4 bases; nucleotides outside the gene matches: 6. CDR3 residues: CASSVAAGGPSDTQYF. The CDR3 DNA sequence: TGTGCCAGCAGCGTAGCAGCGGGGGGCCCCTCAGATACGCAGTATTTT.

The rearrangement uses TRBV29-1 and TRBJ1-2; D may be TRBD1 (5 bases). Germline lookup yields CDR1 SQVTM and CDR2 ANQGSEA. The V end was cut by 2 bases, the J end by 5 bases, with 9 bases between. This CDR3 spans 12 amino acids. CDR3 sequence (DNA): TGCAGCGTTGAATGGGGGGGGTATGGCTACACCTTC. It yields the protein CSVEWGGYGYTF.

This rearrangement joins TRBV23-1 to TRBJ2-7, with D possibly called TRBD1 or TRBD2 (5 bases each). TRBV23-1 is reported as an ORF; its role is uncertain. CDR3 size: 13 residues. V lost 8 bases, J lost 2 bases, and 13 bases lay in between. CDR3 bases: TGCGCCAGCCTTTCGAGGGGACCCTACGAGCAGTACGTC. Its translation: CASLSRGPYEQYV.

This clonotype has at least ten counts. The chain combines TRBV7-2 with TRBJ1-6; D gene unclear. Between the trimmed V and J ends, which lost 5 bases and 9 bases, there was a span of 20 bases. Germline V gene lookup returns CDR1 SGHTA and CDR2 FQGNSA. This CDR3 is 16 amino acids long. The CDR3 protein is CASSPEALPVGSPLHF. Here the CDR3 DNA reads TGTGCCAGCAGCCCTGAGGCACTCCCGGTTGGTTCACCCCTCCACTTT.